This record covers a single T cell receptor beta chain. The data are from a study of beta chain features in type 1 diabetes. This CDR3 contains 14 residues. V lost 0 bases and J 3 bases, leaving 10 bases between the germline ends. Per the germline V gene, CDR1 is SGDLS and CDR2 is YYNGEE. Every bit of the isolated RNA underwent reverse transcription, so sequencing read expressed TCRB transcripts. Repertoires were generated with immunoSEQ multiplex PCR, while TCRdb's copy carries only in-frame clones and drops some. The sample comprises 810,000 or so clones, roughly a sixth of which are singletons, and around 0.02% rests with the top ten.

Specimen: naive CD4+ T cells from blood. The sequence was obtained from a woman under 30 in good health. V and J are TRBV9 and TRBJ2-7; D may be TRBD1 (5 bases). The CDR3 DNA sequence: TGTGCCAGCAGCGTAGGAACAGGCCTCTACGAGCAGTACTTC. Translating it yields CASSVGTGLYEQYF. Using reference TRBV9 and TRBJ2-7 for the parts outside the CDR3, the full variable domain is DSGVTQTPKHLITATGQRVTLRCSPRSGDLSVYWYQQSLDQGLQFLIQYYNGEERAKGNILERFSAQQFPDLHSELNLSSLELGDSALYFCASSVGTGLYEQYFGPGTRLTVT.